The 3 T cell receptor beta chains listed next were all sequenced from one sample in a study of identical twins (dated by TCRdb to the mid-2010s). Library preparation used 5' RACE. Sequencing used an Illumina HiSeq 2000. TCRdb reprocessing: public reads trimmed at Q25 with fastp, clones called with MiXCR, in-frame beta chains kept. Rows with a matching CDR3 protein are joined into one entry that keeps the most common DNA and genes. The sample contains approximately 220,000 distinct CDR3 sequences, around 6.9% of them found a single time. The ten largest clones capture less than 2% of the sample. A further study also used this sample, focusing on yellow fever vaccine responses in identical twins.

The material sequenced was memory (CD45RO+) T cells sorted from blood. The cell subset or site label for this specimen denotes: CD45RO+ enriched T cells. Receptor source: a woman between 18 and 29 years old in good health.

J is TRBJ2-7 and V is TRBV5-1; 11 bases align to TRBD2. Germline CDR1 SGHRS, CDR2 YFSETQ. The CDR3 has 15 residues. J lost 4 bases, V lost 3 bases, and 6 bases had no gene match. The CDR3 region is CASSSLGLAGYEQYF. The DNA for the CDR3 is TGCGCCAGCAGCTCCCTAGGACTAGCGGGTTACGAGCAGTACTTC.

This clonotype was counted a few times. The V gene is TRBV10-3, the J gene TRBJ1-2; no definite D call. The CDR3 is 14 residues long. Trimming took off 6 bases at V and 1 base at J, with 12 bases between the two ends. The V gene's germline CDR1 is ENHRY and CDR2 SYGVKD. In DNA form, the CDR3 reads TGTGCCATCAGCCCCAGTACACTTAACTATGGCTACACCTTC. Protein sequence: CAISPSTLNYGYTF.

This clonotype showed up many times. This chain links TRBV24-1 with TRBJ2-1; D unresolved. Germline CDR1 and CDR2: KGHDR and SFDVKD. V lost 4 bases and J 5 bases, leaving 8 bases between the germline ends. CDR3 size: 13 residues. In DNA, the CDR3 is TGTGCCACCAGTGAGGCTGCGGACAATGAGCAGTTCTTC. It specifies CATSEAADNEQFF.